This T cell receptor beta chain was found in a study of blood T cell repertoires in COVID-19. In the study overall: Italy, Spain and the United States were the sources of the convalescent and acute COVID-19 samples. Sample material is recorded as cDNA or gDNA derived from T cells, B-cell-depleted T cells, or PBMCs.

V lost 5 bases and J lost 2, with 17 bases in between. The CDR3 runs to 16 residues. Germline V lookup: CDR1 LNHDA, CDR2 SQIVND (reference sequence). In the authors' workflow: From reference gene primer amplification, estimates of nucleated cell counts were derived. Repertoires were generated with immunoSEQ multiplex PCR, while TCRdb's copy carries only in-frame clones and drops some. That table is the source of V, J and clone size, and D and trimming were worked out from the DNA. The sample includes about 140,000 clones, about 90% of them seen just once. The genes are TRBV19 and TRBJ2-3; a possible D gene is TRBD2 (7 bases). The sequence came from a man in his sixties with active or convalescent COVID-19. Source material: peripheral blood. The CDR3 sequence: CASSGRTGGHTDTQYF. CDR3 bases: TGTGCCAGTAGTGGTCGGACCGGGGGGCACACAGATACGCAGTATTTT.